Given below is one T cell receptor (beta chain) in context. PCR amplification relied on 60 Vbeta primers (plus 13 Jbeta primers). The repertoire was sequenced with immunoSEQ multiplex PCR; TCRdb's copy has only in-frame clones and lacks some. The table includes approximately 110,000 clones, 73% detected once. This record comes from a study of cytomegalovirus exposure and HLA in healthy donors. CDR1 is SGHRS and CDR2 is YFSETQ in the germline V gene. This CDR3 comprises 15 residues. Trimming left V 5 bases short and J 3 bases short, with 18 bases between. The source material was PBMCs. The receptor was derived from a man in his sixties in good health and CMV-seropositive. The rearrangement links TRBV5-1 to TRBJ2-7; maybe TRBD1 (6 bases). CDR3 in DNA: TGCGCCAGCAGTTTACTACAGGGACCACGCTACGAGCAGTACTTC. Protein: CASSLLQGPRYEQYF.